The clone carrying this T cell receptor beta chain was detected ten times or more. This record belongs to a study of T cells in Graves' hyperthyroidism and ophthalmopathy. The investigators amplified TCR beta CDR3 regions from RNA transcripts. HTBI primers drove first-round RT-PCR of the TCR CDR3. TCRdb re-derived calls from the multiplex PCR reads in MiXCR, one entry per CDR3 protein. The table records 750,000 to 950,000 distinct CDR3 sequences, more than 30% of them present only once. The CDR3 loop spans 13 amino acids. The V and J ends lost 4 bases and 2 bases respectively, with 9 bases between them. CDR1 and CDR2 from the germline V gene are SGHNT and YYREEE (reference sequence).

The sequenced material came from blood. The chain uses TRBV5-4 and TRBJ1-1; the D gene is possibly TRBD1 (5 bases). The clonotype originates from a man aged 18 to 35 with Graves' hyperthyroidism. The CDR3 DNA reads TGTGCCAGCAGCCAGGACATTAACACTGAAGCTTTCTTT. Protein sequence: CASSQDINTEAFF.